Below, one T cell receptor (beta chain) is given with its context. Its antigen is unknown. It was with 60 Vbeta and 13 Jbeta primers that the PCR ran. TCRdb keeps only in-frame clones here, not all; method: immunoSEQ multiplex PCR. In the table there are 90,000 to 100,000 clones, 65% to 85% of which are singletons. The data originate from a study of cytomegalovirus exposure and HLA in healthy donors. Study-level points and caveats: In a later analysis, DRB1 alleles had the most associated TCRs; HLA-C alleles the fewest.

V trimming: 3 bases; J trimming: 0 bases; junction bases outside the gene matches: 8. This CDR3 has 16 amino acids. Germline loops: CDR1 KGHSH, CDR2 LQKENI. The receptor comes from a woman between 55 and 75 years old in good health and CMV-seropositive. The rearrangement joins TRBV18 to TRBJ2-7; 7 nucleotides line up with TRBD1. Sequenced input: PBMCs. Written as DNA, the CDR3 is TGTGCCAGCTCACCGACAGGGCCTACAAGCTCCTACGAGCAGTACTTC. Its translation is CASSPTGPTSSYEQYF.